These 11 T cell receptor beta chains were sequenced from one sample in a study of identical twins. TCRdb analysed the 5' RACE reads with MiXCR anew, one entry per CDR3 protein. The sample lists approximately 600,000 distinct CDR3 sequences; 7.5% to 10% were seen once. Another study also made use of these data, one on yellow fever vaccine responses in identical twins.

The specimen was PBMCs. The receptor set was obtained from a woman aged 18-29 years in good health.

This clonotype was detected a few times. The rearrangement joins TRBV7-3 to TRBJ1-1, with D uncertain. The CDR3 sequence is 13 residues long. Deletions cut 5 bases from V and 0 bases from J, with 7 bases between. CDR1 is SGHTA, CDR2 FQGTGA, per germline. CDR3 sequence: CASSHEMNTEAFF. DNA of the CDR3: TGTGCCAGCAGCCACGAGATGAACACTGAAGCTTTCTTT.

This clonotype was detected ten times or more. The CDR3 DNA follows: TGCAGCGTTGAGGGGAGACAATACGAGCAGTACTTC. Its protein product is CSVEGRQYEQYF. The V gene is TRBV29-1, the J gene TRBJ2-7; D perhaps matches TRBD2 (5 bases). CDR1 and CDR2 (germline): SQVTM, ANQGSEA. This CDR3 contains 12 residues. The ends were cut back, 3 bases at V and 4 bases at J, with 10 bases in the middle.

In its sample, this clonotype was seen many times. CDR3 DNA sequence: TGTGCCAGCAGTAATAGACGGAGGGGAAATGAGCAGTTCTTC. Encoded protein: CASSNRRRGNEQFF. The chain employs TRBV6-2 or TRBV6-3 and TRBJ2-1, with TRBD2 as a possible D gene (6 bases). V gave up 5 bases and J gave up 7 bases, with 15 bases separating them. The CDR3 is made up of 14 amino acids. The germline gives CDR1 MNHEY, CDR2 SVGEGT.

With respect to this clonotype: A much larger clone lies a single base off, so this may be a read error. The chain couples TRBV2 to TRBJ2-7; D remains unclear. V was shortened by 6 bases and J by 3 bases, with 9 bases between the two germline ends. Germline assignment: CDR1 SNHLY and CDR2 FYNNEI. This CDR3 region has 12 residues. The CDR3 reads CASRVQSYEQYF. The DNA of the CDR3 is TGTGCCAGCAGGGTACAGAGCTACGAGCAGTACTTC.

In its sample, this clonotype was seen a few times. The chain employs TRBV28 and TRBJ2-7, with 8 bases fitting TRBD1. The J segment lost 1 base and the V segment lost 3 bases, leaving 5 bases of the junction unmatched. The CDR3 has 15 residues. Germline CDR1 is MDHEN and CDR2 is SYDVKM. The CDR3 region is CASSFRDRPSYEQYF. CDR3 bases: TGTGCCAGCAGTTTTAGGGACAGGCCTTCCTACGAGCAGTACTTC.

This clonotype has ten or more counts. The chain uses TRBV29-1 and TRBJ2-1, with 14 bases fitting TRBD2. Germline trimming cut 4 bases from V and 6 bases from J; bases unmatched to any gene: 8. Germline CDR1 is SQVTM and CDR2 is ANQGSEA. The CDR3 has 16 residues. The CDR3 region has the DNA TGCAGCGTTGTGCCTGATGGACTAGCGGGAGGCAATGAGCAGTTCTTC. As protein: CSVVPDGLAGGNEQFF.

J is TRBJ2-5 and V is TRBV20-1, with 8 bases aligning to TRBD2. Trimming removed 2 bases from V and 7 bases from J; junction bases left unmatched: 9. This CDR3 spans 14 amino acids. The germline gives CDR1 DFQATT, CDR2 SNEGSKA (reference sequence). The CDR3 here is CSARFRGGLGTQYF. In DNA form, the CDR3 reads TGCAGTGCTAGATTTCGGGGGGGCCTTGGGACCCAGTACTTC.

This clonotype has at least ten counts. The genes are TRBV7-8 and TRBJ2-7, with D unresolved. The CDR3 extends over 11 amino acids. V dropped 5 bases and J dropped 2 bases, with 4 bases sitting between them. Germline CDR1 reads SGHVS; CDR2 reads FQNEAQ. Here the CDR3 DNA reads TGTGCCAGCAGCACCCCCTACGAGCAGTACTTC. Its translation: CASSTPYEQYF.

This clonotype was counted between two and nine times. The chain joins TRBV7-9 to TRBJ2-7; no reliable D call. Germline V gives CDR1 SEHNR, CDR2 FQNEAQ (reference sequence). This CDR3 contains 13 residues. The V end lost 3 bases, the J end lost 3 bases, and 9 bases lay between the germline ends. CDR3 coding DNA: TGTGCCAGCAGCTTTGAGGTAAACTACGAGCAGTACTTC. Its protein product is CASSFEVNYEQYF.

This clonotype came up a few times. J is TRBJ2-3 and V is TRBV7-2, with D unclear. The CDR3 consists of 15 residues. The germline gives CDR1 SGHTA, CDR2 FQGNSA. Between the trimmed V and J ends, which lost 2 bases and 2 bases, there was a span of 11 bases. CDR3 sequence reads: CASSLLGNPTDTQYF. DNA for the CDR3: TGTGCCAGCAGCTTATTGGGCAACCCCACAGATACGCAGTATTTT. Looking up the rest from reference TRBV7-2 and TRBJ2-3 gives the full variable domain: GAGVSQSPSNKVTEKGKDVELRCDPISGHTALYWYRQSLGQGLEFLIYFQGNSAPDKSGLPSDRFSAERTGGSVSTLTIQRTQQEDSAVYLCASSLLGNPTDTQYFGPGTRLTVL.

CDR3 region: CSARARTASNEKLFF. In nucleotides, the CDR3 is TGCAGTGCTAGAGCCAGGACAGCGTCTAATGAAAAACTGTTTTTT. The chain has TRBV20-1 and TRBJ1-4, with TRBD1 as a possible D gene (6 bases). The CDR3 is 15 residues long. V was clipped by 1 base and J by 3 bases, with 12 bases between them. Germline lookup yields CDR1 DFQATT and CDR2 SNEGSKA (reference sequence).